These 5 T cell receptor beta chains came from one sample sequenced in a study of blood T cell repertoires in COVID-19. Libraries were prepared by immunoSEQ multiplex PCR; TCRdb keeps only in-frame clonotypes and omits some of them. Of over 150,000 clones in the sample, 83% were seen once. The material sequenced was peripheral blood. These TCRs come from a woman in her sixties or seventies with COVID-19, enrolled during active disease.

The chain employs TRBV18 and TRBJ2-5; D is perhaps TRBD1 (5 bases). This CDR3 comprises 14 residues. The V and J ends lost 3 bases and 0 bases respectively, with 8 bases between them. Germline V lookup: CDR1 KGHSH, CDR2 LQKENI. This chain's CDR3 is CASSPGQHQETQYF. The DNA for the CDR3 is TGTGCCAGCTCACCGGGGCAGCACCAAGAGACCCAGTACTTC.

V and J are TRBV12-2 and TRBJ2-3; the D call TRBD2 from the table was never checked on the DNA. TRBV12-2 is deemed a pseudogene. The CDR3 is 15 residues long. In DNA form, the CDR3 reads TGTGCAAGTCGCTTGGGGGGAGGGCCGCCCGGTACGCAGTATTTT. Translated: CASRLGGGPPGTQYF.

The rearrangement joins TRBV5-1 to TRBJ1-5; 8 bases match TRBD1. The CDR3 length is 17 residues. Trimming at V came to 4 bases and at J to 0 bases, leaving 9 bases not matched to a gene. In germline, CDR1 is SGHRS, CDR2 YFSETQ. The CDR3 nucleotides are TGCGCCAGCAGCCCTGGAGGGGGACAGGCTAGCAATCAGCCCCAGCATTTT. Its protein is CASSPGGGQASNQPQHF.

The chain recombines TRBV2 with TRBJ1-3; D is perhaps TRBD1 (5 bases). V lost 9 bases to trimming and J lost 8 bases, with 14 bases between them. The CDR3 extends over 12 amino acids. Germline V CDR1 and CDR2: SNHLY, FYNNEI. The CDR3 reads CARRQSGDTIYF. CDR3 in DNA: TGTGCCAGACGACAGTCGGGGGACACCATATATTTT.

This chain connects TRBV6-2 or TRBV6-3 to TRBJ1-3; TRBD1 matches at 7 bases. With V trimmed by 5 bases and J by 0 bases, 4 bases remained unmatched. The germline V gene has CDR1 MNHEY and CDR2 SVGEGT. The CDR3 loop spans 15 amino acids. For the CDR3, the DNA is TGTGCCAGCAGTGCAGGGGGGACCTCTGGAAACACCATATATTTT. It encodes CASSAGGTSGNTIYF.